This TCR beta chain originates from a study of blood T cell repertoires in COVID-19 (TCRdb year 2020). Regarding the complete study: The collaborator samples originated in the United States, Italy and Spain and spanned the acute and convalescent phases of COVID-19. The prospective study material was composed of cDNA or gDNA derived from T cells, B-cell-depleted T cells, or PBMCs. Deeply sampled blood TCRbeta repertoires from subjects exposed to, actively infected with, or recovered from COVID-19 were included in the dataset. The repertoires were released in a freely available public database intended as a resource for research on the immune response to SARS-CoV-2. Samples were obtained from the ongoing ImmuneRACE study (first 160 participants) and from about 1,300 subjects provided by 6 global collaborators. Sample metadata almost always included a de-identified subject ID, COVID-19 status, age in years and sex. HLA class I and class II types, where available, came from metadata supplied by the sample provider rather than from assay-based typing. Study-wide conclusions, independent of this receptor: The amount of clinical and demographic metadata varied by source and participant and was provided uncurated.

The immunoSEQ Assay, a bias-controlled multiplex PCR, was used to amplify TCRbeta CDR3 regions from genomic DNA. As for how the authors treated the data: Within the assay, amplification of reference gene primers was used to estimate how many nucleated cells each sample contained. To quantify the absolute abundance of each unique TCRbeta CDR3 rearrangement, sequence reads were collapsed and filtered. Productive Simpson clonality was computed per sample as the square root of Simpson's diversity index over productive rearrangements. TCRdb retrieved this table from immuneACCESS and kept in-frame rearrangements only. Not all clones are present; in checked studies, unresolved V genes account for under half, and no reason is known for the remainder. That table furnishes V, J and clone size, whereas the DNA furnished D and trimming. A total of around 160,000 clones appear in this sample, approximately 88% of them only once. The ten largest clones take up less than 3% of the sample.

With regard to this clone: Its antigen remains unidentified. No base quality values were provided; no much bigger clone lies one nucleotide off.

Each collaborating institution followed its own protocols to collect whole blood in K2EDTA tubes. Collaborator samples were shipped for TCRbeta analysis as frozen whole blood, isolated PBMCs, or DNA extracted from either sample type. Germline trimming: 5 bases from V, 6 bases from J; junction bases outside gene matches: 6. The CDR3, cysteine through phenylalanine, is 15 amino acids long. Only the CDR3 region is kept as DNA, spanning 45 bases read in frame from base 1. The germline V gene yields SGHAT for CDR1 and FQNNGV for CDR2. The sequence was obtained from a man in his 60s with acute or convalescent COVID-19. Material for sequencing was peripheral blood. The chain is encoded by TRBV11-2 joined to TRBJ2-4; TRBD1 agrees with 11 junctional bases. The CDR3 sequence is CASSHGTGGGNIQYF. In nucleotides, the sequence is TGTGCCAGCAGCCACGGGACAGGGGGGGGAAACATTCAGTACTTC.